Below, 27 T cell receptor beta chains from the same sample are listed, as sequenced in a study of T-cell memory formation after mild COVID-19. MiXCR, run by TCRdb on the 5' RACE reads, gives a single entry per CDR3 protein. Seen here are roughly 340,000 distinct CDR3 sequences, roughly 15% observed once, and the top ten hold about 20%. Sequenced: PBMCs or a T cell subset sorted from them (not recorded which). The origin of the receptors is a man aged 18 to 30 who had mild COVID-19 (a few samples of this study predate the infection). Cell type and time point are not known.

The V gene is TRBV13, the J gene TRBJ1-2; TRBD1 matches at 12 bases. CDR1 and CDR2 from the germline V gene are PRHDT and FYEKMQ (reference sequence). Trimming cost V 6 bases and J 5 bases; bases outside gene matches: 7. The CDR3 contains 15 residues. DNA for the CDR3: TGTGCCAGCAGTCTCCGGGACAGGGGGCGTTATGGCTACACCTTC. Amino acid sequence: CASSLRDRGRYGYTF.

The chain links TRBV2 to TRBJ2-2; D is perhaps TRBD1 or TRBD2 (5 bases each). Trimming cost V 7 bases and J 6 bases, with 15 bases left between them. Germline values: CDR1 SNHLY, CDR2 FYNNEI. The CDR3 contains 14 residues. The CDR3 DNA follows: TGTGCCAGCAAAGAACAGGACGGGGCCGGGGAGCTGTTTTTT. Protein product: CASKEQDGAGELFF.

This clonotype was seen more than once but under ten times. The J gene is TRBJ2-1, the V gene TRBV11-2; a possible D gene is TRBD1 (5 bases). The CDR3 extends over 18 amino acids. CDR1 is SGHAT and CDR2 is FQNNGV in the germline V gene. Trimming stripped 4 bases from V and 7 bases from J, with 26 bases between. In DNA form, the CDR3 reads TGTGCCAGCAGCTCCCCCGTTTGGGGCGTAGGTCTGGCTAATGAGCAGTTCTTC. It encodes CASSSPVWGVGLANEQFF.

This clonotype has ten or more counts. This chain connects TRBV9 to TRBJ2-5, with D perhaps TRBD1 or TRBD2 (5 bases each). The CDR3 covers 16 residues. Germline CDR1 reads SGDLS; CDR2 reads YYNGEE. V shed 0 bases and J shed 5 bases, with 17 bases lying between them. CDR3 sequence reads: CASSVEGTALGETQYF. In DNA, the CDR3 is TGTGCCAGCAGCGTAGAGGGGACGGCCCTCGGGGAGACCCAGTACTTC.

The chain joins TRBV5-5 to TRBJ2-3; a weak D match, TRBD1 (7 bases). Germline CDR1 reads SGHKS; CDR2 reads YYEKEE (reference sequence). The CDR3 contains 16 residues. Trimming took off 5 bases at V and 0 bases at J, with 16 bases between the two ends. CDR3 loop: CASRSQGGFSTDTQYF. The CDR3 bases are TGTGCCAGCAGATCCCAGGGGGGATTTAGCACAGATACGCAGTATTTT.

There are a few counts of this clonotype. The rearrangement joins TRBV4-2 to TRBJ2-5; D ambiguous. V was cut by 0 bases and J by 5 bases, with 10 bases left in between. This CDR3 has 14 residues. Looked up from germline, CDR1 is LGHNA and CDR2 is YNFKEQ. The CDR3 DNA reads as TGTGCCAGCAGCCAAGATGGGCGTCCTGAGACCCAGTACTTC. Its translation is CASSQDGRPETQYF.

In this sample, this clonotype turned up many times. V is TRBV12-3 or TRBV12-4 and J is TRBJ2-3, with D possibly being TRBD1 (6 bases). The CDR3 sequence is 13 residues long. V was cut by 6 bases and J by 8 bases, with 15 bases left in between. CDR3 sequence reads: CASSQGFLGTQYF. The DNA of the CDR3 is TGTGCCAGCAGCCAGGGGTTCCTAGGTACGCAGTATTTT.

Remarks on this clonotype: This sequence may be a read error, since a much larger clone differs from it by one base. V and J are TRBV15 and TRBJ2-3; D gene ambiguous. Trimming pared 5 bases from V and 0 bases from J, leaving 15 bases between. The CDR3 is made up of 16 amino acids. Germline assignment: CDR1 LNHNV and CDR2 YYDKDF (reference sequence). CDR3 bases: TGTGCCACCAGCGAACCCTCGGGCCTCAGCACAGATACGCAGTATTTT. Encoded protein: CATSEPSGLSTDTQYF.

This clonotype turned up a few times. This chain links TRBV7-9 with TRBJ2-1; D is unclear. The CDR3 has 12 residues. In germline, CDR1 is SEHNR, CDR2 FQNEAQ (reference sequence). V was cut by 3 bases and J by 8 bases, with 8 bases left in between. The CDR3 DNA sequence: TGTGCCAGCAGCTTGCCACGGGATGAGCAGTTCTTC. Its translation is CASSLPRDEQFF.

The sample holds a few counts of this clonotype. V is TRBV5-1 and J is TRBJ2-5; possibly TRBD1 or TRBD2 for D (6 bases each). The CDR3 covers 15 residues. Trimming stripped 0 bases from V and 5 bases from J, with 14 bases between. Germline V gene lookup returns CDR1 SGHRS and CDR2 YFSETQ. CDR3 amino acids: CASSLDIGGRETQYF. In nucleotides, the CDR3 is TGCGCCAGCAGCTTGGATATAGGGGGGCGGGAGACCCAGTACTTC. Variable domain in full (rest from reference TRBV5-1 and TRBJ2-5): KAGVTQTPRYLIKTRGQQVTLSCSPISGHRSVSWYQQTPGQGLQFLFEYFSETQRNKGNFPGRFSGRQFSNSRSEMNVSTLELGDSALYLCASSLDIGGRETQYFGPGTRLLVL.

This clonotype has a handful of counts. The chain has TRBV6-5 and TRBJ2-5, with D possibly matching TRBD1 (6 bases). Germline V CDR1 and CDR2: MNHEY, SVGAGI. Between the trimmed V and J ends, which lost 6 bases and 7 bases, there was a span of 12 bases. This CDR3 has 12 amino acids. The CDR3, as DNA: TGTGCCAGCAGACAGGGTGCCGGGACCCAGTACTTC. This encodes CASRQGAGTQYF.

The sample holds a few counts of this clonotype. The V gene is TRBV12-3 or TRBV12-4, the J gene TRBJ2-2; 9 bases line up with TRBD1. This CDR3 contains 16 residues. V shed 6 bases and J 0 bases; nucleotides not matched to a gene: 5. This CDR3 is CASSTGTGSNTGELFF. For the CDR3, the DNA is TGTGCCAGCAGCACCGGGACAGGGTCGAACACCGGGGAGCTGTTTTTT.

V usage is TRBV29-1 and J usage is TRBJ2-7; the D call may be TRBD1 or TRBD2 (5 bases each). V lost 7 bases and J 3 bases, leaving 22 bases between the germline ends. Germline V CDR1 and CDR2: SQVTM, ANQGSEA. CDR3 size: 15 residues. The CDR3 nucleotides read TGCAGCGCTAAAGGGGACGGGAATGCTCTCTACGAGCAGTACTTC. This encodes CSAKGDGNALYEQYF.

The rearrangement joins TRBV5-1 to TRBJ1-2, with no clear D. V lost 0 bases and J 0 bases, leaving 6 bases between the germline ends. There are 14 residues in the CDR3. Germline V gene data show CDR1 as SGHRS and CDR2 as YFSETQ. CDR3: CASSLEGANYGYTF. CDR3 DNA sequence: TGCGCCAGCAGCTTGGAAGGAGCTAACTATGGCTACACCTTC.

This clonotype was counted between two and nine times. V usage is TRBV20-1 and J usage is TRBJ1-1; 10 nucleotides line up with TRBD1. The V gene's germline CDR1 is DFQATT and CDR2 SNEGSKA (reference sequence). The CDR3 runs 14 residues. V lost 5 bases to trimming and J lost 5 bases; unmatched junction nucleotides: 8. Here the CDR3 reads CSAPRQGAITEAFF. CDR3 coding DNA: TGCAGTGCTCCTCGACAGGGGGCGATTACTGAAGCTTTCTTT.

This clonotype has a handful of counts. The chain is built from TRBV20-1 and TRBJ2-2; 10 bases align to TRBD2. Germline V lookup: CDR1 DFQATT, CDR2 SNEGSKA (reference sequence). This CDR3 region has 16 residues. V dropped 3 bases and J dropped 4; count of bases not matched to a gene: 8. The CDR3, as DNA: TGCAGTGCTAGCCCAGCGGGGGGGCCTGGCACCGGGGAGCTGTTTTTT. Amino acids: CSASPAGGPGTGELFF.

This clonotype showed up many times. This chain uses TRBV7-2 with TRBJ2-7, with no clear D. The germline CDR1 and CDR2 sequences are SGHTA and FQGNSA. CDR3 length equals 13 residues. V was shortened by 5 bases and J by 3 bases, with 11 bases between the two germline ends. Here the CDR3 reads CASSPTGFYEQYV. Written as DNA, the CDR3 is TGTGCCAGCAGCCCCACGGGTTTCTACGAGCAGTACGTC.

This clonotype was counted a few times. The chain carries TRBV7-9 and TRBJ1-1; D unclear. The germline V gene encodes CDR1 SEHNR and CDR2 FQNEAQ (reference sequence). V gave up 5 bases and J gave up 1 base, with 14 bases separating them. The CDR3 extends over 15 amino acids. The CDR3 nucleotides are TGTGCCAGCAGCCAAGAAGAGACGGGGAACACTGAAGCTTTCTTT. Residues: CASSQEETGNTEAFF.

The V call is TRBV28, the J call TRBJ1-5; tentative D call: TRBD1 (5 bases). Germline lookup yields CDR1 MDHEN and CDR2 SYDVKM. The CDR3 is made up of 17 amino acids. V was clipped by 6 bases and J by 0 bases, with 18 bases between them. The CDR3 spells CASRAARGTYSNQPQHF. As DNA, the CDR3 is TGTGCCAGCAGGGCCGCGAGGGGAACCTATAGCAATCAGCCCCAGCATTTT.

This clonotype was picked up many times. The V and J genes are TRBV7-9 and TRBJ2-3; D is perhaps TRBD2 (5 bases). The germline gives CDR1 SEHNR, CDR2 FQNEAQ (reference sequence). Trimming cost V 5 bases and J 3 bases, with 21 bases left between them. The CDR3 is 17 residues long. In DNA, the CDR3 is TGTGCCAGCAGCCCACCCCCCTGGAGGATGAGTACAGATACGCAGTATTTT. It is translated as CASSPPPWRMSTDTQYF.

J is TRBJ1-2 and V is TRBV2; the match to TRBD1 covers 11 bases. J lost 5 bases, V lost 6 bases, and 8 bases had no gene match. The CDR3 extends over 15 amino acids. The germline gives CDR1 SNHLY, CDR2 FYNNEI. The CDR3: CASRGGQGAAYGYTF. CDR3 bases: TGTGCCAGCAGGGGAGGACAGGGGGCCGCTTATGGCTACACCTTC.

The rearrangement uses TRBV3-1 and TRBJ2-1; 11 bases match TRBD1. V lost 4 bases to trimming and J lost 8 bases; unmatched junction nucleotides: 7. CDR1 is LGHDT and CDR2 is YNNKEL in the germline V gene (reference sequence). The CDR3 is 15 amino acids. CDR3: CASSPSDRGLDEQFF. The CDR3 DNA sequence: TGTGCCAGCAGCCCTTCGGACAGGGGGCTGGATGAGCAGTTCTTC.

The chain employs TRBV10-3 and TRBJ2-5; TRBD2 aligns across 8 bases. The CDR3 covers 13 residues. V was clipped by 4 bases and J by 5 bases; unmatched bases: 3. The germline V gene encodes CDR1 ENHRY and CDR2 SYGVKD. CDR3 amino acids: CAISAGGAETQYF. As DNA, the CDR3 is TGTGCCATCAGTGCGGGGGGGGCTGAGACCCAGTACTTC.

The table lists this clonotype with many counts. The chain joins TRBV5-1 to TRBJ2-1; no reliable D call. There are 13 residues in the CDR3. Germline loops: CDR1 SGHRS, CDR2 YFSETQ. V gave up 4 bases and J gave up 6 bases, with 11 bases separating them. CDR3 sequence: CASSPLTSNEQFF. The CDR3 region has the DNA TGCGCCAGCAGCCCCCTCACGTCCAATGAGCAGTTCTTC.

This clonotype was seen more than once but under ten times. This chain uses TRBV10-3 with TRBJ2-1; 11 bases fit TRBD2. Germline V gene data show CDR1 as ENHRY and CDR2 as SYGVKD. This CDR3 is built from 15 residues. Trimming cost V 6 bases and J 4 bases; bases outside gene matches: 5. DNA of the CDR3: TGTGCCATCAGGAAGACTAGCGGGGAATACAATGAGCAGTTCTTC. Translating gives CAIRKTSGEYNEQFF.

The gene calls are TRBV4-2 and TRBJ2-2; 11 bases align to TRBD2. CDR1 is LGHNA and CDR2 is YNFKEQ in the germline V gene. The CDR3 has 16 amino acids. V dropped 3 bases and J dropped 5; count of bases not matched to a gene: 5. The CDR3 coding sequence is TGTGCCAGCAGCCAGGTAGCGGGGGGGCCGACCGGGGAGCTGTTTTTT. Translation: CASSQVAGGPTGELFF.

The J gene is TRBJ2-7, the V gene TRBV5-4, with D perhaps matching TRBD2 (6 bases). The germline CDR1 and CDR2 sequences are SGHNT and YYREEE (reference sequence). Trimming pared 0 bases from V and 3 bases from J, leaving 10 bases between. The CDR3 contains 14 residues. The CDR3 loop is CASSLGGVRYEQYF. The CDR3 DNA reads TGTGCCAGCAGCTTGGGCGGGGTTCGCTACGAGCAGTACTTC.